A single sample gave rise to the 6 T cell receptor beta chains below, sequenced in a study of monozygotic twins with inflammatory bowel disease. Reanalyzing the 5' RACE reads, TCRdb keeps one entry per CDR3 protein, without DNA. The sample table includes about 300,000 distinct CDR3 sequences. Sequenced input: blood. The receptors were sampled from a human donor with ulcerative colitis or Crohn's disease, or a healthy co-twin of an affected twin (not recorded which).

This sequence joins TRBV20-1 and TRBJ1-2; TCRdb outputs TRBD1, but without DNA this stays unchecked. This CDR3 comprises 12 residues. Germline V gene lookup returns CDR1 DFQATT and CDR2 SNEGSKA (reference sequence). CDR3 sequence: CSASRLGGYDTF.

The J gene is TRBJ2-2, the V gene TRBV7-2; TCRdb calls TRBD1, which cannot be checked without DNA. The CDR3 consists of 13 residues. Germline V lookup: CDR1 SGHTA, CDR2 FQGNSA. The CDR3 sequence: CASTPGKGGELFF.

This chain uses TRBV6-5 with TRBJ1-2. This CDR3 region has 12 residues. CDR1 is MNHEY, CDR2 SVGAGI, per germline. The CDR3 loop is CASSYGGYGYTF.

The CDR3: CASSSAGELQDTQYF. The rearrangement links TRBV28 to TRBJ2-3; TCRdb proposes TRBD1, but this gene call is untestable without DNA. Germline V gene lookup returns CDR1 MDHEN and CDR2 SYDVKM. The CDR3 spans 15 residues. The full variable domain, in which reference TRBV28 and TRBJ2-3 provide the parts outside the CDR3, is DVKVTQSSRYLVKRTGEKVFLECVQDMDHENMFWYRQDPGLGLRLIYFSYDVKMKEKGDIPEGYSVSREKKERFSLILESASTNQTSMYLCASSSAGELQDTQYFGPGTRLTVL.

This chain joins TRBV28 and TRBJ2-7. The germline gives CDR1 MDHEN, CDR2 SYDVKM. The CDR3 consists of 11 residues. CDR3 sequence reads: CASRLKGEQYF.

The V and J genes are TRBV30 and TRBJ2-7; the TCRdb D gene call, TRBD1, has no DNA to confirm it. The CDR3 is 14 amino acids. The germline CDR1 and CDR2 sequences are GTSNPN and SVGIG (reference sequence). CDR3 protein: CAWSGGGLPYEQYF.